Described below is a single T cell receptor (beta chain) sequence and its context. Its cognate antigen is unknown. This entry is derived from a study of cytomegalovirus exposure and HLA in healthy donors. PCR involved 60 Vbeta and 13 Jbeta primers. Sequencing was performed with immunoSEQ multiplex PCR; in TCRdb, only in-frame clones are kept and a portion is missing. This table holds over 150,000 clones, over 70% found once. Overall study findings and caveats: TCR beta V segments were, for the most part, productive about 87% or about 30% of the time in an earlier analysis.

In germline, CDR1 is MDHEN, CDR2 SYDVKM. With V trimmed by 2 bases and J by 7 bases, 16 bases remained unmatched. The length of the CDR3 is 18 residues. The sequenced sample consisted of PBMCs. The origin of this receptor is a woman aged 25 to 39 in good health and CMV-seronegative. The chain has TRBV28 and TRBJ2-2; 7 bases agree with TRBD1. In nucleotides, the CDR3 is TGTGCCAGCAGTTTACCAATCACAGGGGCCGGGTTGGACGGGGAGCTGTTTTTT. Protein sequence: CASSLPITGAGLDGELFF.